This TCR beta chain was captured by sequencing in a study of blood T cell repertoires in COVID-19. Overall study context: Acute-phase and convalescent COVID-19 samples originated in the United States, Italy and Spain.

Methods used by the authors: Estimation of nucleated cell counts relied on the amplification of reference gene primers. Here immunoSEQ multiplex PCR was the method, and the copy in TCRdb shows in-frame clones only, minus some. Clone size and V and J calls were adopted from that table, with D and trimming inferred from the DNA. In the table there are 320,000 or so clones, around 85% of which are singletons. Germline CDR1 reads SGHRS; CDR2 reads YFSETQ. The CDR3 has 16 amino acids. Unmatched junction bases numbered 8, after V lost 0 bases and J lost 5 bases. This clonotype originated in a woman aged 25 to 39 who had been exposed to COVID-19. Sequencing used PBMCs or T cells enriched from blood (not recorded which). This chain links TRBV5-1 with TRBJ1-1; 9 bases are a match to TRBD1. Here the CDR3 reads CASSLVAGTGRTEAFF. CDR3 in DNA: TGCGCCAGCAGCTTGGTCGCCGGGACAGGGAGGACTGAAGCTTTCTTT.